Reported below is one T cell receptor beta chain. A much bigger clone sits one base away, suggesting this may be a read error. Primers used in a second PCR of roughly 6 to 11 cycles were a sample-barcoded 5' primer and a J-beta primer mix. TCRdb independently ran MiXCR on the 5' RACE reads; one entry per CDR3 protein. The sample yields 1.5 million to 2 million distinct CDR3 sequences, 25% to 30% seen once. The CDR3 is made up of 16 amino acids. V gave up 4 bases and J gave up 1 base, with 18 bases separating them. Germline V gene lookup returns CDR1 SQVTM and CDR2 ANQGSEA. The data belong to a study of blood T cells in healthy people across ages. Background on the study: Roughly one uniquely barcoded beta molecule per two T cells was captured.

This receptor was identified in a woman in her 30s in good health. This chain connects TRBV29-1 to TRBJ2-3, with D possibly matching TRBD2 (6 bases). The sequencing sample was made of blood. The CDR3 DNA reads as TGCAGCGTTGGTGGGAGGACCAGCGCCCGCACAGATACGCAGTATTTT. This translates into CSVGGRTSARTDTQYF.